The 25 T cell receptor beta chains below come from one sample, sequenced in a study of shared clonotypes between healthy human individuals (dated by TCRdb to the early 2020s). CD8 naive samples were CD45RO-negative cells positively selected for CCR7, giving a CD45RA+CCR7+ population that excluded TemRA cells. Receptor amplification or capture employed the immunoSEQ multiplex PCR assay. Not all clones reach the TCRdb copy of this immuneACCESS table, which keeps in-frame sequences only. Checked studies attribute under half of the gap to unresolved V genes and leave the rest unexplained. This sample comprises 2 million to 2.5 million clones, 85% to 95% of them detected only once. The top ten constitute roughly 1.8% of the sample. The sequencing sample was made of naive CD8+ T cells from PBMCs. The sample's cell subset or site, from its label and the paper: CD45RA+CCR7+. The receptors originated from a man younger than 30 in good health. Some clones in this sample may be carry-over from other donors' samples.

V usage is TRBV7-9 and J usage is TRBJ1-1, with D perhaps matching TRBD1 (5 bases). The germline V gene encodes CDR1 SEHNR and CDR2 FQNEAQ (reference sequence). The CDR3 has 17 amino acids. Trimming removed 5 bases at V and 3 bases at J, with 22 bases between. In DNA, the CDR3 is TGTGCCAGCAGCGCAACTCGGGGGTTGAGAGAGGACACTGAAGCTTTCTTT. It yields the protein CASSATRGLREDTEAFF. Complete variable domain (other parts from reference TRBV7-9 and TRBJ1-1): DTGVSQNPRHKITKRGQNVTFRCDPISEHNRLYWYRQTLGQGPEFLTYFQNEAQLEKSRLLSDRFSAERPKGSFSTLEIQRTEQGDSAMYLCASSATRGLREDTEAFFGQGTRLTVV.

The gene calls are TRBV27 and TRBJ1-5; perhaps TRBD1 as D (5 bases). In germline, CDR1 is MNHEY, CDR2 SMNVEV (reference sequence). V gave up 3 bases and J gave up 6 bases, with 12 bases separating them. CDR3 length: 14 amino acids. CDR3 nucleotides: TGTGCCAGCAGTTTTACAGGTTCGAGTCAGCCCCAGCATTTT. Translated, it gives CASSFTGSSQPQHF.

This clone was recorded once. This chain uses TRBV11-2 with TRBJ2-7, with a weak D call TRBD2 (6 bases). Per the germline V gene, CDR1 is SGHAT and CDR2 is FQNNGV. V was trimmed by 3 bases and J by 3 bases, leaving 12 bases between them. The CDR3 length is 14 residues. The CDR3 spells CASSFAGLLYEQYF. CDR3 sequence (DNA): TGTGCCAGCAGCTTTGCGGGACTCCTCTACGAGCAGTACTTC.

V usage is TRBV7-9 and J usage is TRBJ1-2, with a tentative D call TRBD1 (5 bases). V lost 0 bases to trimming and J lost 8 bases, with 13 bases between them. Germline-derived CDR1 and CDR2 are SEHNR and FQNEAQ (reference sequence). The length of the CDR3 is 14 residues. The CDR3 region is CASSLALQGRGYTF. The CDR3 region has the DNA TGTGCCAGCAGCTTAGCGTTGCAGGGCAGGGGCTACACCTTC.

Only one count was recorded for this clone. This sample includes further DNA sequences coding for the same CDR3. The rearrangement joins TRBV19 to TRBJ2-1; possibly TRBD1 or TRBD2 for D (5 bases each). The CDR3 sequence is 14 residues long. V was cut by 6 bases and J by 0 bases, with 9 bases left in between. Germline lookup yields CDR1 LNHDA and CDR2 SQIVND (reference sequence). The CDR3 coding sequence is TGTGCCAGTAGCCGGGGCAGCTCCTACAATGAGCAGTTCTTC. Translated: CASSRGSSYNEQFF. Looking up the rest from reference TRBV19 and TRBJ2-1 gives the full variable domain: DGGITQSPKYLFRKEGQNVTLSCEQNLNHDAMYWYRQDPGQGLRLIYYSQIVNDFQKGDIAEGYSVSREKKESFPLTVTSAQKNPTAFYLCASSRGSSYNEQFFGPGTRLTVL.

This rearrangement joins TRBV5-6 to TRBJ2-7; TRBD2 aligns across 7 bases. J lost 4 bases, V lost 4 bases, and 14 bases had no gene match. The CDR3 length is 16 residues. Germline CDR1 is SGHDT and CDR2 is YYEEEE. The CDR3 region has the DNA TGTGCCAGCAGCCTCGGAGTTGGCGGGAGTCTATACGAGCAGTACTTC. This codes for CASSLGVGGSLYEQYF.

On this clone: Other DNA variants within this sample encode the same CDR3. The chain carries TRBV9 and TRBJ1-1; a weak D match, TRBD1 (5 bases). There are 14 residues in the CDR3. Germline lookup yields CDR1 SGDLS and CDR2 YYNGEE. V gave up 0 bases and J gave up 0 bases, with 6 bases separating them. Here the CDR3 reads CASSVGQMNTEAFF. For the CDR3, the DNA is TGTGCCAGCAGCGTAGGACAGATGAACACTGAAGCTTTCTTT.

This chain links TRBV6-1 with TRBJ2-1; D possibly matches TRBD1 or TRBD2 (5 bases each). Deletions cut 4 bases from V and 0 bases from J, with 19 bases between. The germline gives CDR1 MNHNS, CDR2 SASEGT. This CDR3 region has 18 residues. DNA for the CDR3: TGTGCCAGCAGTGGTGGCAGGGAGTTCCTGAGCTCCTACAATGAGCAGTTCTTC. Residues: CASSGGREFLSSYNEQFF.

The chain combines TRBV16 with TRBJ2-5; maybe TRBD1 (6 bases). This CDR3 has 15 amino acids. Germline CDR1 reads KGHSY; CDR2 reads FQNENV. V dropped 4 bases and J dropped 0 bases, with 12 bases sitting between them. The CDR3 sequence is CASSRFRDNQETQYF. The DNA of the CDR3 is TGTGCCAGCAGCCGTTTCCGGGACAACCAAGAGACCCAGTACTTC.

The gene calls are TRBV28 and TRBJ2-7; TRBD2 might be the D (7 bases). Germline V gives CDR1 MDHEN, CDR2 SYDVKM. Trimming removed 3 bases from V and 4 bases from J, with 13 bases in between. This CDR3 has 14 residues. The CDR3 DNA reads TGTGCCAGCAGTTTGAGCGGGACAAAATACGAGCAGTACTTC. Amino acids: CASSLSGTKYEQYF.

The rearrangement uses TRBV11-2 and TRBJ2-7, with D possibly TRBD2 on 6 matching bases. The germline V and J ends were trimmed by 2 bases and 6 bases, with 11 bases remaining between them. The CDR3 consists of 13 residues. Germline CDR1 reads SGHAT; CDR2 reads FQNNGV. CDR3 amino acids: CASSLLGGSEQYF. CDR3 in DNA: TGTGCCAGCAGCTTACTCGGGGGTAGCGAGCAGTACTTC.

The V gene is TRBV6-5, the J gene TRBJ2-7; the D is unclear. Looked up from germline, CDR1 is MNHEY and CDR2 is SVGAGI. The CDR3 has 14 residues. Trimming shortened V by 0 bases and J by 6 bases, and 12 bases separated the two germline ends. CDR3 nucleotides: TGTGCCAGCAGTTACTCGCGGTCCGCCTCCGAGCAGTACTTC. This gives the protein CASSYSRSASEQYF.

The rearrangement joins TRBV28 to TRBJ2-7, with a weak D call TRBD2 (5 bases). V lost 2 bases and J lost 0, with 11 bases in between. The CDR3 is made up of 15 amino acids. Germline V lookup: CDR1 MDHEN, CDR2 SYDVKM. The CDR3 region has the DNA TGTGCCAGCAGTTTAGGTGGCGGGCGCTCCTACGAGCAGTACTTC. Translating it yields CASSLGGGRSYEQYF.

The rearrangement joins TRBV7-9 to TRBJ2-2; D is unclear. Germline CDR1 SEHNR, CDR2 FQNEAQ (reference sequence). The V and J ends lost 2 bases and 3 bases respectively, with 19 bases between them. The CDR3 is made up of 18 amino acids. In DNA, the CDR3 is TGTGCCAGCAGCTTACCCGCTTTGAGCCGGAAAGACACCGGGGAGCTGTTTTTT. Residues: CASSLPALSRKDTGELFF.

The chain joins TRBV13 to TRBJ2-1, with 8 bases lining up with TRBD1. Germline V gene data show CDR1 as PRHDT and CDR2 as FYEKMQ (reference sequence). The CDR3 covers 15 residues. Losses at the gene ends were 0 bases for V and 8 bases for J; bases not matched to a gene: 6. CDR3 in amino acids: CASSLGEDRDDEQFF. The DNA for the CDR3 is TGTGCCAGCAGCTTAGGGGAGGACAGGGACGATGAGCAGTTCTTC. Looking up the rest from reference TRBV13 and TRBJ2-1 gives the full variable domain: AAGVIQSPRHLIKEKRETATLKCYPIPRHDTVYWYQQGPGQDPQFLISFYEKMQSDKGSIPDRFSAQQFSDYHSELNMSSLELGDSALYFCASSLGEDRDDEQFFGPGTRLTVL.

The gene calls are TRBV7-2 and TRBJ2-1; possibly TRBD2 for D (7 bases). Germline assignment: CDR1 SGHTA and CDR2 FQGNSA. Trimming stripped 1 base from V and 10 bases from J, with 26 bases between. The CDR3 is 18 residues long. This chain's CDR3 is CASSLVVSGGPPLGEQFF. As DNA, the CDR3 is TGTGCCAGCAGCTTAGTCGTCTCCGGGGGGCCCCCTCTGGGGGAGCAGTTCTTC.

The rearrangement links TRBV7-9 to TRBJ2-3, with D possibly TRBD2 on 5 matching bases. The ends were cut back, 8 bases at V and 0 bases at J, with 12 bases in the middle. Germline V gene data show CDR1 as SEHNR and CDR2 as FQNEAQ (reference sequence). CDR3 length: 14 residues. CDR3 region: CASGEGRSTDTQYF. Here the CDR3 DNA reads TGTGCCAGCGGAGAGGGTCGGAGCACAGATACGCAGTATTTT.

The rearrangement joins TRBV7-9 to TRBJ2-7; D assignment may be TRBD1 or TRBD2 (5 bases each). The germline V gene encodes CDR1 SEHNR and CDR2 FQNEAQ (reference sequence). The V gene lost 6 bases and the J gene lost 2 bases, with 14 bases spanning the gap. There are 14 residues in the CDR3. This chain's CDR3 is CASSLPRDPYEQYF. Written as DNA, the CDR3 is TGTGCCAGCAGTTTACCCAGGGACCCCTACGAGCAGTACTTC.

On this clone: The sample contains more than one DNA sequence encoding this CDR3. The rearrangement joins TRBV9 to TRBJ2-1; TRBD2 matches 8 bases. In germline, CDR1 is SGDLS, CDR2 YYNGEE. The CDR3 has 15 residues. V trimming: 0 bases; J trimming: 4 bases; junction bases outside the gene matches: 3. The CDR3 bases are TGTGCCAGCAGCGTAGCGGGAGGGCCGTACAATGAGCAGTTCTTC. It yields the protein CASSVAGGPYNEQFF.

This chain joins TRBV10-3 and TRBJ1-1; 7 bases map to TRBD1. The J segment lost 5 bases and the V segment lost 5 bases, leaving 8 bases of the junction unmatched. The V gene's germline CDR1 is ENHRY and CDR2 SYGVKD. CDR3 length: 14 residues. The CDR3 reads CAISWDSTRTEAFF. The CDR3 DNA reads TGTGCCATCAGTTGGGACAGCACGAGGACTGAAGCTTTCTTT.

The CDR3 nucleotides read TGTGCCAGCAGCTTAGAACTAGCGGACCCCTACGAGCAGTACTTC. Protein sequence: CASSLELADPYEQYF. The chain is built from TRBV7-6 and TRBJ2-7; TRBD2 matches at 8 bases. Germline values: CDR1 SGHVS, CDR2 FNYEAQ. Trimming cost V 1 base and J 2 bases; bases outside gene matches: 4. This CDR3 has 15 amino acids. The variable domain in full, with the rest retrieved from reference TRBV7-6 and TRBJ2-7, is GAGVSQSPRYKVTKRGQDVALRCDPISGHVSLYWYRQALGQGPEFLTYFNYEAQQDKSGLPNDRFSAERPEGSISTLTIQRTEQRDSAMYRCASSLELADPYEQYFGPGTRLTVT.

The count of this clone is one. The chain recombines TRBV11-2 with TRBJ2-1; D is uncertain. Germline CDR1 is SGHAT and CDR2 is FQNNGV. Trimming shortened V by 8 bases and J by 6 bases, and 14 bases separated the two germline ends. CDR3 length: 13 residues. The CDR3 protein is CASGKVGFNEQFF. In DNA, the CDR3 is TGTGCCAGCGGAAAGGTGGGATTCAATGAGCAGTTCTTC.

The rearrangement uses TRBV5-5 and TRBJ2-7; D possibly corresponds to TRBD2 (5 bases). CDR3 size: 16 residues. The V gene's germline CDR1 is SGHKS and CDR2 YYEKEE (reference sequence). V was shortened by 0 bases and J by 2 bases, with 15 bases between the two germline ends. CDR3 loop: CASSLGWPTGTYEQYF. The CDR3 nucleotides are TGTGCCAGCAGCTTGGGATGGCCTACCGGGACCTACGAGCAGTACTTC.

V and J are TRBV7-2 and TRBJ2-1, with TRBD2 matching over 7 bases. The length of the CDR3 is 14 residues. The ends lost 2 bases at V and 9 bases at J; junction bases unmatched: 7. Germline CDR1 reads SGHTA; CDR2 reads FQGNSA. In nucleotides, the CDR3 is TGTGCCAGCAGCTTATGGGGGGGAACATCTGAGCAGTTCTTC. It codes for CASSLWGGTSEQFF.

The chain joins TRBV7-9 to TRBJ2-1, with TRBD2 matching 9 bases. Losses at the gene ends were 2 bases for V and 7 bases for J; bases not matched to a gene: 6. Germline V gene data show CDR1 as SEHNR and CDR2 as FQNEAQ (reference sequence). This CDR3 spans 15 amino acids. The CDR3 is CASSLTTSGRNEQFF. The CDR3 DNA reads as TGTGCCAGCAGCTTAACTACTAGCGGGCGGAATGAGCAGTTCTTC.